This T cell receptor (beta chain) is drawn from a study of blood T cell repertoires in COVID-19. Across the whole study: Samples of COVID-19 (acute and convalescent) were obtained from the United States, Italy and Spain. T cells, B-cell-depleted T cells, or PBMCs supplied cDNA or gDNA.

Trimming pared 7 bases from V and 0 bases from J, leaving 8 bases between. Per germline, CDR1 ENHRY and CDR2 SYGVKD. The CDR3 is made up of 13 amino acids. Assay: immunoSEQ multiplex PCR; the TCRdb copy retains only in-frame clones and omits some. The table records 150,000 to 200,000 clones, 80% of them present only once. Grouping used clinical history reported by participants in a survey and questionnaire. Exposed volunteers were people who met a COVID-19 case within 2 weeks before study entry. This clonotype was sampled from a man in his sixties who had been exposed to COVID-19. Sequenced sample: PBMCs or T cells enriched from blood (not recorded which). This rearrangement joins TRBV10-3 to TRBJ2-3; D remains ambiguous. The DNA for the CDR3 is TGTGCCATCAATGGCGGTAGCACAGATACGCAGTATTTT. Translated: CAINGGSTDTQYF.